Listed here are 18 T cell receptor beta chains from one sample, sequenced in a study of spatial heterogeneity in lung cancer. Sample time point: sample taken at primary tumor resection. Each CDR3 protein is one row after TCRdb ran MiXCR on the 5' RACE reads. The table has roughly 79,000 distinct CDR3 sequences, 8% seen once. Sample: PBMCs, taken at surgery. The receptors were sampled from a male donor with early-stage non-small cell lung cancer.

In its sample, this clonotype was seen many times. The chain joins TRBV28 to TRBJ1-2; D remains unclear. V lost 2 bases and J lost 4, with 11 bases in between. Germline CDR1 is MDHEN and CDR2 is SYDVKM. This CDR3 comprises 14 residues. The CDR3 nucleotides read TGTGCCAGCAGTTTACCCGGCGGATTCTATGGCTACACCTTC. Its protein is CASSLPGGFYGYTF.

This clonotype has at least ten counts. The V gene is TRBV5-1, the J gene TRBJ1-1; D is unresolved. The CDR3 runs 13 residues. Trimming stripped 4 bases from V and 1 base from J, with 8 bases between. Looked up from germline, CDR1 is SGHRS and CDR2 is YFSETQ. The CDR3 DNA is TGCGCCAGCAGCACACCTGAGAACACTGAAGCTTTCTTT. Translating it yields CASSTPENTEAFF. Full variable domain (missing parts from reference TRBV5-1 and TRBJ1-1): KAGVTQTPRYLIKTRGQQVTLSCSPISGHRSVSWYQQTPGQGLQFLFEYFSETQRNKGNFPGRFSGRQFSNSRSEMNVSTLELGDSALYLCASSTPENTEAFFGQGTRLTVV.

Many counts were recorded for this clonotype. This sequence joins TRBV10-1 and TRBJ2-2; D ambiguous. Trimming pared 0 bases from V and 0 bases from J, leaving 5 bases between. This CDR3 has 15 amino acids. Germline V gives CDR1 WNHNN, CDR2 SYGVQD (reference sequence). The chain's CDR3 is CASSESRSNTGELFF. CDR3 bases: TGCGCCAGCAGTGAGTCGAGATCGAACACCGGGGAGCTGTTTTTT.

The rearrangement links TRBV5-1 to TRBJ2-1; 9 nucleotides line up with TRBD1. From germline, CDR1 is SGHRS and CDR2 YFSETQ. Germline trimming cut 4 bases from V and 9 bases from J; bases unmatched to any gene: 11. There are 15 residues in the CDR3. Written as DNA, the CDR3 is TGCGCCAGCAGCCGGGACAGGGTCAGGACGAGTGAGCAGTTCTTC. Protein sequence: CASSRDRVRTSEQFF.

This clonotype appeared many times. The rearrangement uses TRBV29-1 and TRBJ2-1, with no clear D. The CDR3 has 10 residues. V lost 7 bases and J lost 4, with 5 bases in between. In germline, CDR1 is SQVTM, CDR2 ANQGSEA. The DNA of the CDR3 is TGCAGCGCCGGATACAATGAGCAGTTCTTC. Amino acid sequence: CSAGYNEQFF.

The chain combines TRBV6-2 or TRBV6-3 with TRBJ2-5; D remains ambiguous. The V end lost 4 bases, the J end lost 5 bases, and 2 bases lay between the germline ends. This CDR3 has 10 residues. From germline, CDR1 is MNHEY and CDR2 SVGEGT. CDR3 protein: CASSFETQYF. The DNA of the CDR3 is TGTGCCAGCAGTTTTGAGACCCAGTACTTC.

This clonotype was detected only a few times. J is TRBJ2-3 and V is TRBV14, with TRBD1 matching 11 bases. The length of the CDR3 is 16 residues. CDR1 and CDR2 from the germline V gene are SGHDN and FVKESK. The ends lost 2 bases at V and 3 bases at J; junction bases unmatched: 4. The CDR3 is CASSQPGQGATDTQYF. For the CDR3, the DNA is TGTGCCAGCAGCCAACCCGGACAGGGGGCAACAGATACGCAGTATTTT.

The table lists this clonotype with many counts. The chain couples TRBV9 to TRBJ2-1, with a weak D call TRBD2 (6 bases). V was cut by 0 bases and J by 8 bases, with 15 bases left in between. The CDR3 loop spans 15 amino acids. Germline values: CDR1 SGDLS, CDR2 YYNGEE. The DNA for the CDR3 is TGTGCCAGCAGCGTAGGGGACTCCCGGTTAGATGAGCAGTTCTTC. It specifies CASSVGDSRLDEQFF. The complete variable domain, with remaining parts taken from reference TRBV9 and TRBJ2-1, reads DSGVTQTPKHLITATGQRVTLRCSPRSGDLSVYWYQQSLDQGLQFLIQYYNGEERAKGNILERFSAQQFPDLHSELNLSSLELGDSALYFCASSVGDSRLDEQFFGPGTRLTVL.

This clonotype was seen repeatedly, ten times or more. The chain has TRBV20-1 and TRBJ2-7; 8 bases map to TRBD2. This CDR3 is 15 amino acids long. CDR1 is DFQATT, CDR2 SNEGSKA, per germline (reference sequence). After removal of 0 bases from V and 7 bases from J, the junction contained 11 bases not matched to a gene. The CDR3 DNA follows: TGCAGTGCTAGAGATCCTAGACTAGCGAGTAATGAGCAGTACTTC. This translates into CSARDPRLASNEQYF.

This clonotype has at least ten counts. This chain connects TRBV12-3 or TRBV12-4 to TRBJ1-1, with D uncertain. Trimming took 2 bases from V and 6 from J, leaving 10 bases between them. This CDR3 region has 13 residues. CDR3 amino acids: CASSLRASPEAFF. CDR3 sequence (DNA): TGTGCCAGCAGTTTAAGAGCAAGCCCTGAAGCTTTCTTT.

Many counts were recorded for this clonotype. The chain joins TRBV25-1 to TRBJ2-1; the D call may be TRBD1 or TRBD2 (5 bases each). CDR3 length equals 11 residues. Germline loops: CDR1 MGHDK, CDR2 SYGVNS. V was cut by 7 bases and J by 8 bases, with 9 bases left in between. DNA of the CDR3: TGTGCCAGCACCTTGGGACATGAGCAGTTCTTC. This codes for CASTLGHEQFF.

The chain joins TRBV27 to TRBJ2-3; D gene uncertain. This CDR3 comprises 13 residues. V gave up 5 bases and J gave up 1 base, with 7 bases separating them. Germline loops: CDR1 MNHEY, CDR2 SMNVEV (reference sequence). CDR3 residues: CASSSWGTDTQYF. The CDR3 nucleotides read TGTGCCAGCAGTAGTTGGGGCACAGATACGCAGTATTTT.

This clonotype was found a few times. The rearrangement links TRBV29-1 to TRBJ2-2; D is possibly TRBD1 (5 bases). The germline gives CDR1 SQVTM, CDR2 ANQGSEA. Trimming stripped 7 bases from V and 1 base from J, with 13 bases between. The CDR3 has 14 residues. DNA for the CDR3: TGCAGCGCAGTAGGGGTCCGGAACACCGGGGAGCTGTTTTTT. Protein product: CSAVGVRNTGELFF.

The V gene is TRBV6-5, the J gene TRBJ2-2; 10 positions agree with TRBD2. The junction had 6 bases not matched to a gene; V was cut back by 2 bases and J by 3 bases. The CDR3 has 17 amino acids. Germline V gene lookup returns CDR1 MNHEY and CDR2 SVGAGI. The CDR3, as DNA: TGTGCCAGCAGTTACCGCGGACTAGCGGCTGACACCGGGGAGCTGTTTTTT. This codes for CASSYRGLAADTGELFF.

In this sample, this clonotype turned up many times. V usage is TRBV29-1 and J usage is TRBJ2-7, with a weak D call TRBD2 (5 bases). The V end was cut by 4 bases, the J end by 5 bases, with 9 bases between. Germline CDR1 and CDR2: SQVTM and ANQGSEA. The CDR3 runs to 11 residues. This chain's CDR3 is CSVGAGNEQYF. CDR3 DNA sequence: TGCAGCGTTGGGGCGGGTAACGAGCAGTACTTC.

This clonotype was counted at least ten times. The chain has TRBV7-9 and TRBJ1-1; D is unresolved. This CDR3 has 15 amino acids. Trimming took 3 bases from V and 6 from J, leaving 17 bases between them. Germline V gene lookup returns CDR1 SEHNR and CDR2 FQNEAQ (reference sequence). DNA for the CDR3: TGTGCCAGCAGCTTCGTACGGGGAATTGATCCTGAAGCTTTCTTT. Translated, it gives CASSFVRGIDPEAFF.

This clonotype was detected ten times or more. This chain uses TRBV11-3 with TRBJ1-1; D gene unclear. V gave up 5 bases and J gave up 6 bases, with 16 bases separating them. The CDR3 covers 14 residues. Germline CDR1 SGHNT, CDR2 YENEEA. The chain's CDR3 is CASSHMRFGAEAFF. The CDR3 coding sequence is TGTGCCAGCAGCCATATGCGGTTTGGTGCTGAAGCTTTCTTT.

The V call is TRBV12-5, the J call TRBJ2-1, with 9 bases identical to TRBD2. Germline-derived CDR1 and CDR2 are LGHNT and FRNRAP. CDR3 length: 17 residues. With 2 bases clipped from V and 4 bases from J, the junction kept 9 bases outside the gene matches. Here the CDR3 DNA reads TGTGCTAGTGGTTTGATCACTTCGGCGGGAGGGTACAATGAGCAGTTCTTC. Protein product: CASGLITSAGGYNEQFF.